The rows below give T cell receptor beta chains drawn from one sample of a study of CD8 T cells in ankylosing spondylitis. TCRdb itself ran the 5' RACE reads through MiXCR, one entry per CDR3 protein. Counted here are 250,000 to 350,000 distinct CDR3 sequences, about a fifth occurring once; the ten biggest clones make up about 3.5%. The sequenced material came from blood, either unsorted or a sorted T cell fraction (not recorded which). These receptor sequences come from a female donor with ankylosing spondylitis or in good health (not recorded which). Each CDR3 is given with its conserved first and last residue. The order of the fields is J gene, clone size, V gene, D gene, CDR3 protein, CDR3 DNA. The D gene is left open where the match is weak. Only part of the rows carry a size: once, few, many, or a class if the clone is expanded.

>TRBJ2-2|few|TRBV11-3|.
CASSLGAVNTGELFF
TGTGCCAGCAGCTTGGGGGCTGTGAACACCGGGGAGCTGTTTTTT
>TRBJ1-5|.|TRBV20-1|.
CSARLIGSNQPQHF
TGCAGTGCTAGACTCATAGGTAGCAATCAGCCCCAGCATTTT
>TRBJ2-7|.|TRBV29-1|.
CSVAHGTTGEQYF
TGCAGCGTCGCACATGGCACAACTGGCGAGCAGTACTTC
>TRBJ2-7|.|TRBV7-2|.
CASSFTGVFYEQYF
TGTGCCAGCAGCTTTACCGGGGTATTCTACGAGCAGTACTTC
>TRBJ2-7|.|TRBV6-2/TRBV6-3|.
CASSWMGSSYEQYF
TGTGCCAGCAGTTGGATGGGGTCCTCCTACGAGCAGTACTTC
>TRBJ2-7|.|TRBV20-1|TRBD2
CSALTSGRDLSSYEQYF
TGCAGTGCCCTGACTAGCGGGAGGGATCTAAGCTCCTACGAGCAGTACTTC
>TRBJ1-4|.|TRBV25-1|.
CASKGGAIGEKLFF
TGTGCCAGCAAGGGAGGGGCTATCGGTGAAAAACTGTTTTTT
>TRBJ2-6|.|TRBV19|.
CASSITAGGANVLTF
TGTGCCAGTAGTATCACGGCAGGTGGGGCCAACGTCCTGACTTTC
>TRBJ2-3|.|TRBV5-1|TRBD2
CASSLSSGRGRDTQYF
TGCGCCAGCAGCTTAAGTAGCGGGAGAGGTCGAGATACGCAGTATTTT
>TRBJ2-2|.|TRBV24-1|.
CATSEPATGELFF
TGTGCCACCAGTGAGCCAGCCACCGGGGAGCTGTTTTTT
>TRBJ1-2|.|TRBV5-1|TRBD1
CASSTRDRSGYTF
TGCGCCAGCAGCACCCGGGACAGAAGTGGCTACACCTTC
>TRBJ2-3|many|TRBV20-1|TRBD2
CSALPSGGFTDTQYF
TGCAGTGCCCTACCTAGCGGGGGATTCACAGATACGCAGTATTTT
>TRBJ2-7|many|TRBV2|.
CASSDAGRYYEQYF
TGTGCCAGCAGTGACGCCGGCCGATACTACGAGCAGTACTTC
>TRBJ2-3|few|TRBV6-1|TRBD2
CASTLLAGGTDTQYF
TGTGCCAGCACCCTACTAGCGGGAGGCACAGATACGCAGTATTTT
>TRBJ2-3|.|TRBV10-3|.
CATSQGYTDTQYF
TGTGCCACCTCACAGGGCTACACAGATACGCAGTATTTT
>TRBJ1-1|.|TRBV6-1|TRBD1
CASERTGDTEAFF
TGTGCCAGCGAAAGGACAGGGGACACTGAAGCTTTCTTT
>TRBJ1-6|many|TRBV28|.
CASSFYARGYSPLHF
TGTGCCAGCAGTTTCTACGCCCGGGGATATTCACCCCTCCACTTT
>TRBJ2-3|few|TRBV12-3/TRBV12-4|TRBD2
CASSSSGRGGTDTQYF
TGTGCCAGCAGTTCTAGCGGGAGGGGGGGCACAGATACGCAGTATTTT
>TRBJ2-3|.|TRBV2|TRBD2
CASSGGSGYTDTQYF
TGTGCCAGCAGTGGGGGTAGCGGGTACACAGATACGCAGTATTTT
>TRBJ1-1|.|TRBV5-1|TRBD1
CASRPDRTMNTEAFF
TGCGCCAGCAGACCGGACAGGACAATGAACACTGAAGCTTTCTTT
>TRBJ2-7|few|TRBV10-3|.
CAISESTGSYEQYF
TGTGCCATCAGTGAGTCGACTGGATCCTACGAGCAGTACTTC
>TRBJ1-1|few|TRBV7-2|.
CASSTGGNTEAFF
TGTGCCAGCAGTACCGGGGGGAACACTGAAGCTTTCTTT
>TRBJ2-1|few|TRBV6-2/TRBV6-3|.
CASSSLGGSHNEQFF
TGTGCCAGCAGTTCTCTGGGTGGATCCCACAATGAGCAGTTCTTC
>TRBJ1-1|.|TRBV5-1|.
CASTRTGWTEAFF
TGCGCCAGCACGCGCACAGGGTGGACTGAAGCTTTCTTT
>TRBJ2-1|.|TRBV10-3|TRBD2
CAISSSGGISYNEQFF
TGTGCCATATCTAGTTCGGGAGGAATTTCCTACAATGAGCAGTTCTTC
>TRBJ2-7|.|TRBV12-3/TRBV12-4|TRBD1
CASSWTGEGEQYF
TGTGCCAGCAGTTGGACAGGGGAGGGGGAGCAGTACTTC
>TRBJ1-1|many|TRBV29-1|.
CSVGTLEAFF
TGCAGCGTGGGGACCCTCGAAGCTTTCTTT
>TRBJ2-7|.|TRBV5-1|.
CASSRGNLVSYEQYF
TGCGCCAGCAGTAGGGGAAACCTAGTCTCCTACGAGCAGTACTTC
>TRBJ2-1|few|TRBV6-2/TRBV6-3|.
CASSTGVAGQFF
TGTGCCAGCAGTACGGGGGTGGCAGGCCAGTTCTTC